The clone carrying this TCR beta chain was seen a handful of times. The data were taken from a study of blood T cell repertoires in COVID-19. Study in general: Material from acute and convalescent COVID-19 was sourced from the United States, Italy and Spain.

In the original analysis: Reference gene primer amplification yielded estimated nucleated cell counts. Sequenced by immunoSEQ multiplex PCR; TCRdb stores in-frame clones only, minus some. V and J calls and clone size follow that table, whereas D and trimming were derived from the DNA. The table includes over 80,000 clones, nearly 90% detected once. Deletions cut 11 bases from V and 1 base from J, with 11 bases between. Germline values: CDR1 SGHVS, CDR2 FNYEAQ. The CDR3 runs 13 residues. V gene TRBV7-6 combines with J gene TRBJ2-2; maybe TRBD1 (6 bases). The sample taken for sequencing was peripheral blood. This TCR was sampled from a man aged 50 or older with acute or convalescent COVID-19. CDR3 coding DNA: TGTGCCGGTGGGGGCGTGAACACCGGGGAGCTGTTTTTT. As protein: CAGGGVNTGELFF.